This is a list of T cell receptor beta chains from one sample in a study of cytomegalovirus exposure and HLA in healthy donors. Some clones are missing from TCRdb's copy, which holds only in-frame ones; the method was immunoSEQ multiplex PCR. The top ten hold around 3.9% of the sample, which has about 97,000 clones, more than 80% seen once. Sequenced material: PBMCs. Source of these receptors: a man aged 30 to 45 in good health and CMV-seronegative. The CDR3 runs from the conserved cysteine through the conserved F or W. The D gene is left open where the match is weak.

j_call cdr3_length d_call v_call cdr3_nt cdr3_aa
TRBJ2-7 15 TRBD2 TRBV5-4 TGTGCCAGCAGCTTGCTGCGGGGGATCGCCTACGAGCAGTACTTC CASSLLRGIAYEQYF
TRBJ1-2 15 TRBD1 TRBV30 TGTGCCTGGGGCCGCCGGGACAGGGTCGGCTATGGCTACACCTTC CAWGRRDRVGYGYTF
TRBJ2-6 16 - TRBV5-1 TGCGCCAGCAGCAACAGAGTTCTCTCTGGGGCCAACGTCCTGACTTTC CASSNRVLSGANVLTF
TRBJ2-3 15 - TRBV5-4 TGTGCCAGCAGCTTGGCCGGAGGCGGCACAGATACGCAGTATTTT CASSLAGGGTDTQYF
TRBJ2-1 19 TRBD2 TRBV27 TGTGCCAGCAGTTATCGACCCCTCACTAGCGGGAGCTCCTACAATGAGCAGTTCTTC CASSYRPLTSGSSYNEQFF
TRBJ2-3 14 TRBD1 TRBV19 TGTGCCAGTAGTACGACAGGGGGAGCAGATACGCAGTATTTT CASSTTGGADTQYF
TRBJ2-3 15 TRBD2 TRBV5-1 TGCGCCAGCAGCTTGGCCGCAGCGGGGTTGGTACCGCAGTATTTT CASSLAAAGLVPQYF
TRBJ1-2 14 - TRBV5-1 TGCGCCAGCAGCTTGGGCGTTACTAACTATGGCTACACCTTC CASSLGVTNYGYTF
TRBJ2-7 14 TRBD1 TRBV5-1 TGCGCCAGCAGCTTCGGGACAGGGGACTACGAGCAGTACTTC CASSFGTGDYEQYF
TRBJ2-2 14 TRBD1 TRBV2 TGTGCCAGCAGCCGGGACAGATACACCGGGGAGCTGTTTTTT CASSRDRYTGELFF
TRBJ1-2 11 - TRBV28 TGTGCCAGCAGTCATAACTATGGCTACACCTTC CASSHNYGYTF
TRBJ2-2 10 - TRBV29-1 TGCAGCCCTTTGACCGGGGAGCTGTTTTTT CSPLTGELFF
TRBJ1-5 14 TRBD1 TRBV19 TGTGCCAGTTCCCGGGACAGCGGCAATCAGCCCCAGCATTTT CASSRDSGNQPQHF
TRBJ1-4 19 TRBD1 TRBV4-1 TGCGCCAGCAGCCAAGATGTTACTCTCAGCGGCACAGGGGAAGGAAAACTGTTTTTT CASSQDVTLSGTGEGKLFF
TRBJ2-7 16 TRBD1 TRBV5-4 TGTGCCAGCAGCCGGGACCCCGACAGGGGGGCGTACGAGCAGTACTTC CASSRDPDRGAYEQYF
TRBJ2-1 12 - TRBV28 TGTGCCAGCAGTTTTCGGGGAGATGGGCAGTTCTTC CASSFRGDGQFF
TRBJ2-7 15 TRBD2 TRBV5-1 TGCGCCAGCAGCCCTGGCAGCGGGAGTGGCTCCGAGCAGTACTTC CASSPGSGSGSEQYF
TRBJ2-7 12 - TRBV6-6 TGTGCCAGCAGTTCTCCAACGGGGGAGCAGTACTTC CASSSPTGEQYF
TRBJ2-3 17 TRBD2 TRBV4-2 TGTGCCAGCAGCCAAGATCTTTGGGGGGGTAACACAGATACGCAGTATTTT CASSQDLWGGNTDTQYF
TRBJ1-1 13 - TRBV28 TGTGCCAGCAGTAGGGGGAGAGGTACTGAAGCTTTCTTT CASSRGRGTEAFF
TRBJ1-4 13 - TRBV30 TGTGCCTGGGAGAGTGCAGGGCGGGAAAAACTGTTTTTT CAWESAGREKLFF
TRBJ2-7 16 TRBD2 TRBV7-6 TGTGCCAGCAGCTTAGAACCTAGCGGGAGACCCTACGAGCAGTACTTC CASSLEPSGRPYEQYF
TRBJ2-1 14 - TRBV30 TGTGCCTGGAGTCTTCGTCTGGGGGGTGGATGGCAGTTCTTC CAWSLRLGGGWQFF
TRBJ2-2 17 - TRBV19 TGTGCCAGTAGTGTGCTGACCGGAGATACGAACACCGGGGAGCTGTTTTTT CASSVLTGDTNTGELFF
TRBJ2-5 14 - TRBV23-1 TGCGCCTCGACGGTCAGGCTAGCAAAGGAGACCCAGTACTTC CASTVRLAKETQYF
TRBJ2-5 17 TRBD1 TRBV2 TGTGCCAGCAGTGAGTGGGGACAGGGCCCTTCTCAAGAGACCCAGTACTTC CASSEWGQGPSQETQYF
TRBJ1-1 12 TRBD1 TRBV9 TGTGCCAGCAGCGTAGTGGCAGGGGGCGCTTTCTTT CASSVVAGGAFF
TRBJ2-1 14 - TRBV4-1 TGCGCCAGCAGCCAAGAGACAGATGGAGGGGAGCAGTTCTTC CASSQETDGGEQFF
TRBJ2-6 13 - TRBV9 TGTGCCAGCAGCACCGGGGGGGCCAACGTCCTGACTTTC CASSTGGANVLTF
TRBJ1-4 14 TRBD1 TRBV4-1 TGCGCCAGCAGACCCCGGACAGGTGATGAAAAACTGTTTTTT CASRPRTGDEKLFF
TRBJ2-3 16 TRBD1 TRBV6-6 TGTGCCAGCAGTTCCGGACAGGGGGCACACACAGATACGCAGTATTTT CASSSGQGAHTDTQYF
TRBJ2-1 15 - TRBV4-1 TGCGCCAGCAGCCACCCCGTGCGGGGGCCGGGTGAGCAGTTCTTC CASSHPVRGPGEQFF